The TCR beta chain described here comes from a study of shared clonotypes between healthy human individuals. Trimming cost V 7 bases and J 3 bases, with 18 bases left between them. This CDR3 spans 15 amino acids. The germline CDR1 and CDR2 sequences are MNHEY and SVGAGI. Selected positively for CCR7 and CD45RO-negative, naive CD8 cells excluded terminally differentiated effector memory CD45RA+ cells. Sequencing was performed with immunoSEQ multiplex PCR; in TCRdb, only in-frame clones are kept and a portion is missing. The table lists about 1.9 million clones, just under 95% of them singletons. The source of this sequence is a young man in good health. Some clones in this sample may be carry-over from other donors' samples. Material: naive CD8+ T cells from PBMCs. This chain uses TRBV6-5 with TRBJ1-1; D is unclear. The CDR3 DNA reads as TGTGCCAGCACTCCGGACGCACTAGGGTACACTGAAGCTTTCTTT. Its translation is CASTPDALGYTEAFF.